This T cell receptor (beta chain) was identified during a study of regulatory T cells in long-lasting Graves disease. Study-wide points: Persistent disease was associated with favored TRBV28 usage and with favored use of TRBJ1-2 and TRBJ2-5. Relative to newly diagnosed Graves' patients, persistent ones had lower TCR diversity.

In this sample, this clonotype turned up many times. Its target is not known. Both iRepertoire HTBI primers and Arm-PCR of CDR3 regions were used to build the TCR beta libraries. TCRdb redid the calling of the multiplex PCR reads with MiXCR, one entry per CDR3 protein. The data show some 300,000 distinct CDR3 sequences, roughly a fifth seen once. Specified time point: persistent/refractory GD, antithyroid drugs over 5 years with positive TRAb. PBMCs provided the RNA from which the TCR library was made. Peripheral blood, at roughly 8.4 milliliters, went into EDTA tubes. The length of the CDR3 is 14 residues. Between the trimmed V and J ends, which lost 0 bases and 1 base, there was a span of 9 bases. CDR1 and CDR2 from the germline V gene are DFQATT and SNEGSKA (reference sequence).

The receptor comes from a female donor with Graves disease. The chain carries TRBV20-1 and TRBJ1-1; maybe TRBD1 (6 bases). This material consisted of peripheral blood mononuclear cells (PBMCs), taken when the disease was refractory, from a patient treated with antithyroid drugs. DNA of the CDR3: TGCAGTGCTAGAGAGGGGACACCGAACACTGAAGCTTTCTTT. It yields the protein CSAREGTPNTEAFF.